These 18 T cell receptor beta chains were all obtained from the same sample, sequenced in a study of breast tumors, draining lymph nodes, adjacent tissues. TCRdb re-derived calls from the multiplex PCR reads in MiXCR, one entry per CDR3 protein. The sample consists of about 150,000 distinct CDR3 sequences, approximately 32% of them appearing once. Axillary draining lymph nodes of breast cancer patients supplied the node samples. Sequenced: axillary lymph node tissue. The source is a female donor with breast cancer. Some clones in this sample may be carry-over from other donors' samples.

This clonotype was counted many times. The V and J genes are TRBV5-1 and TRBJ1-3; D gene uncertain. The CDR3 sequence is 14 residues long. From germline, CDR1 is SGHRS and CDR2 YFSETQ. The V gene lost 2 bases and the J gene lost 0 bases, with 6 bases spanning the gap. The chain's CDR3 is CASSLGNSGNTIYF. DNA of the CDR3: TGCGCCAGCAGCTTAGGGAACTCTGGAAACACCATATATTTT.

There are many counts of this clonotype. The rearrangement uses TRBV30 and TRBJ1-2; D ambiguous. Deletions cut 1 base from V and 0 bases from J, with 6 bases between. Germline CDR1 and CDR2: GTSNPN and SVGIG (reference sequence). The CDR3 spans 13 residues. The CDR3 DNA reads TGTGCCTGGAGTGGAGCGGCTAACTATGGCTACACCTTC. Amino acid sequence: CAWSGAANYGYTF.

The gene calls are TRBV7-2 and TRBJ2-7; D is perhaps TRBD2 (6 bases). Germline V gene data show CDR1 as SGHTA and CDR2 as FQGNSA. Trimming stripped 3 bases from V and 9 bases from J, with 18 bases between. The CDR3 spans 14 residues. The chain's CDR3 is CASSLDGTLGAQYF. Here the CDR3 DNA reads TGTGCCAGCAGCTTGGATGGGACTCTCGGTGCGCAGTACTTC.

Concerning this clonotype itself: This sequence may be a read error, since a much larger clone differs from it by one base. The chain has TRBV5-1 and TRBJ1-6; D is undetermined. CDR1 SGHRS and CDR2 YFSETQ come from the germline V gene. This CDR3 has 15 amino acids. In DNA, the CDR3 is TGCGCCGGCAGCTTGGAAGGGAACCCTAATTCACCCCTCCACTTT. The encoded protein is CAGSLEGNPNSPLHF. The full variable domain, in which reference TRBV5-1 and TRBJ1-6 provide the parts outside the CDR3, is KAGVTQTPRYLIKTRGQQVTLSCSPISGHRSVSWYQQTPGQGLQFLFEYFSETQRNKGNFPGRFSGRQFSNSRSEMNVSTLELGDSALYLCAGSLEGNPNSPLHFGNGTRLTVT.

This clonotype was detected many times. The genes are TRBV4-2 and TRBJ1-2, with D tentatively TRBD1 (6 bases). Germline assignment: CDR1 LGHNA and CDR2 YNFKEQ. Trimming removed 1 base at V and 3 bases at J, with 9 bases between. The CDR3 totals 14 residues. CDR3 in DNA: TGTGCCAGCAGCCAAGGGGCAGGGGACTATGGCTACACCTTC. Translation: CASSQGAGDYGYTF.

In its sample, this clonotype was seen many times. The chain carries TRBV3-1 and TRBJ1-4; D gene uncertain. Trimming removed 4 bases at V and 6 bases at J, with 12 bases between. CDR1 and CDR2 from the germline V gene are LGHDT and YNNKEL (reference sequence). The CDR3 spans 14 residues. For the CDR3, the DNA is TGTGCCAGCAGCCCTCCGAACAGATATGAAAAACTGTTTTTT. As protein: CASSPPNRYEKLFF.

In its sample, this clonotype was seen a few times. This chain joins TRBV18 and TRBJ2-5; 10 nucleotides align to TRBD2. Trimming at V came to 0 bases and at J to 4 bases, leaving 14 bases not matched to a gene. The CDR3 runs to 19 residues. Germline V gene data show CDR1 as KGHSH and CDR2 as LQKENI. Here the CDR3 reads CASSPPSGGARTLVETQYF. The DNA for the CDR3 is TGTGCCAGCTCACCACCGAGCGGGGGGGCTCGTACGTTGGTAGAGACCCAGTACTTC.

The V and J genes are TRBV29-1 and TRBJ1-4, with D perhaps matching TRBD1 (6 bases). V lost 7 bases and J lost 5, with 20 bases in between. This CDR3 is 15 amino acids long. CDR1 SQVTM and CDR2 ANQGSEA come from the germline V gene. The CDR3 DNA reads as TGCAGCGGCCTGGACAGTGGTATATACAATGAAAAACTGTTTTTT. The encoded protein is CSGLDSGIYNEKLFF.

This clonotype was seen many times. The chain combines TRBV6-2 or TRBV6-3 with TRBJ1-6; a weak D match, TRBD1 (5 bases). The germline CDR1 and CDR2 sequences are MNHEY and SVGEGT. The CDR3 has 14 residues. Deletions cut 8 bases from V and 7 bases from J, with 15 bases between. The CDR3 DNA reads TGTGCCAGCCTGCAGGGTGTAGGGAATTCACCCCTCCACTTT. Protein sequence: CASLQGVGNSPLHF.

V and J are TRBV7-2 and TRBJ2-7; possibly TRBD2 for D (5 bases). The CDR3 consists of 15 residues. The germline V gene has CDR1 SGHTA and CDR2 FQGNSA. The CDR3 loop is CASSFSHVVAGEQHV. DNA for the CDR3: TGTGCCAGCAGCTTCTCCCACGTGGTAGCCGGGGAGCAGCACGTC.

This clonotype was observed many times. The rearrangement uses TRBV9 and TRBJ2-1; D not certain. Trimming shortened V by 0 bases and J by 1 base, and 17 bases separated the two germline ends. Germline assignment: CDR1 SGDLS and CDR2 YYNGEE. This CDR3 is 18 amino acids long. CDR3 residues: CASSVGIMGSSSYNEQFF. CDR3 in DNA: TGTGCCAGCAGCGTAGGTATTATGGGCAGCAGTTCCTACAATGAGCAGTTCTTC.

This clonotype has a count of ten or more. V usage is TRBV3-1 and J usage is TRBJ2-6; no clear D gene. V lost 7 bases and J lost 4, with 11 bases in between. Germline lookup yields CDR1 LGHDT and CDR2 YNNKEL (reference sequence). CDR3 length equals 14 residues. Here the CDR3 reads CASNTISGANVLTF. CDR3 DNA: TGTGCCAGCAACACTATCTCGGGGGCCAACGTCCTGACTTTC.

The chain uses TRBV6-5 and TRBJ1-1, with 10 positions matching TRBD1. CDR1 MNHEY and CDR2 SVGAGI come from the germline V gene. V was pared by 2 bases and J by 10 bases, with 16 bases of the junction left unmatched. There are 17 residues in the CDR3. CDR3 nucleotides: TGTGCCAGCAGTTACATCAGTCCCGGGACAGGGGAAGGGGGAGCTTTCTTT. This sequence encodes CASSYISPGTGEGGAFF.

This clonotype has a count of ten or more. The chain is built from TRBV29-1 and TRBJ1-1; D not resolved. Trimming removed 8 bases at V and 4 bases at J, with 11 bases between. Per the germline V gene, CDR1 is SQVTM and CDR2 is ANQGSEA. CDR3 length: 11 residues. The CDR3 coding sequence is TGCAGCACCTGGACGGGCACTGAAGCTTTCTTT. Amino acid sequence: CSTWTGTEAFF.

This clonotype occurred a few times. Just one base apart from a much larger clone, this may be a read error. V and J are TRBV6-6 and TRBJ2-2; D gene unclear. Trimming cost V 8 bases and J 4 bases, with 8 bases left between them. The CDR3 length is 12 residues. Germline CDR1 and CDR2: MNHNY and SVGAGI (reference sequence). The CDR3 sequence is CASFPGTGELFF. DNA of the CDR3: TGTGCCAGCTTTCCGGGCACCGGGGAGCTGTTTTTT.

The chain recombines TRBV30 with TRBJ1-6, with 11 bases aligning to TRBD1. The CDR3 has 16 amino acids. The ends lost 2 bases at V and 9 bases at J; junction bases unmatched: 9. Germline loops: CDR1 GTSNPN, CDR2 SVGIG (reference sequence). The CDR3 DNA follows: TGTGCCTGGAGTCGGACAGGGGGCGGTTCTGGTTCACCCCTCCACTTT. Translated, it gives CAWSRTGGGSGSPLHF.

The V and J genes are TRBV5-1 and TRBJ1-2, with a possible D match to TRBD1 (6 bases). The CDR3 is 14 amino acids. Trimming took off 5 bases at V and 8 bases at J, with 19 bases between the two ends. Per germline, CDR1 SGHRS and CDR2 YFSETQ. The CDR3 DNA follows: TGCGCCAGCAGTTACGGACAGTCGATCTACGGCTACACCTTC. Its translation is CASSYGQSIYGYTF.

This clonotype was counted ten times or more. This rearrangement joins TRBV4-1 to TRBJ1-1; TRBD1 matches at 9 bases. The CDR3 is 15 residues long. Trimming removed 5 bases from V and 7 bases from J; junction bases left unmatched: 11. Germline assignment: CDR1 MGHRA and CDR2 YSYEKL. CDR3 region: CASSGRDRDYREAFF. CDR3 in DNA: TGCGCCAGCAGCGGCCGGGACAGGGACTATCGTGAAGCTTTCTTT.